This T cell receptor beta chain emerged from a study of T cell repertoires and HLA-DP antigens. Findings and limits, study-wide: Previously undetected clones averaged about 35% and 50% against the two alleles respectively.

Germline V gene sequence: CDR1 SGHTA, CDR2 FQGNSA. The CDR3 length is 13 residues. The J segment lost 9 bases and the V segment lost 6 bases, leaving 9 bases of the junction unmatched. Negative selection yielded untouched CD4+ T cells of average about 98% purity. Purity of the untouched CD4+ T cells was around 98%. Clones were read by immunoSEQ multiplex PCR, and TCRdb kept only the in-frame ones, dropping some. The sample yields 65,000 to 95,000 clones, around 80% seen once. Concerning this clone itself: The antigen remains unidentified.

The chain joins TRBV7-2 to TRBJ1-2; TRBD1 agrees at 8 bases. Sequencing used CD4+ T cells from PBMCs. This clonotype originated in a man in his sixties in good health and CMV-seronegative. This CDR3 is CASSLDRGNSYTF. The CDR3 DNA is TGTGCCAGCAGTCTTGACAGGGGTAATAGCTACACCTTC.